One and the same sample provided the 13 T cell receptor beta chains below, sequenced in a study of identical twins. Each CDR3 protein is one row after TCRdb ran MiXCR on the 5' RACE reads. The sample carries more than 650,000 distinct CDR3 sequences, approximately 6% recorded once. The sample was naive T cells sorted from blood. Receptor source: a man between 18 and 35 years old in good health.

This clonotype was detected many times. This sequence joins TRBV28 and TRBJ2-1; weak D call: TRBD2 (5 bases). CDR3 size: 14 residues. The germline V gene has CDR1 MDHEN and CDR2 SYDVKM. V was pared by 2 bases and J by 10 bases, with 15 bases between. CDR3 sequence: CASSLLDGEGEQFF. The CDR3 DNA follows: TGTGCCAGCAGTTTACTAGACGGAGAGGGAGAGCAGTTCTTC.

The chain links TRBV12-3 or TRBV12-4 to TRBJ1-6, with D perhaps matching TRBD1 (5 bases). The CDR3 loop spans 14 amino acids. Trimming removed 6 bases at V and 7 bases at J, with 13 bases between. The CDR3 here is CASRSGASNSPLHF. The CDR3 bases are TGTGCCAGCAGGTCCGGGGCGTCGAATTCACCCCTCCACTTT.

This clonotype showed up many times. This sequence joins TRBV5-1 and TRBJ2-5; TRBD2 agrees at 13 bases. Germline V gene data show CDR1 as SGHRS and CDR2 as YFSETQ. This CDR3 spans 16 amino acids. The V and J ends lost 3 bases and 5 bases, in that order; junction bases with no gene match: 7. The CDR3 loop reads CASSSRTSGRRETQYF. The CDR3 DNA follows: TGCGCCAGCAGCTCCAGGACTAGCGGGAGACGGGAGACCCAGTACTTC.

This clonotype was counted ten times or more. The chain employs TRBV20-1 and TRBJ2-1; a possible D gene is TRBD2 (5 bases). The CDR3 has 12 residues. Trimming took off 6 bases at V and 8 bases at J, with 14 bases between the two ends. CDR1 and CDR2 from the germline V gene are DFQATT and SNEGSKA (reference sequence). The CDR3 protein is CSAPKLGDEQFF. The DNA of the CDR3 is TGCAGTGCGCCTAAACTAGGCGATGAGCAGTTCTTC.

This clonotype was found many times. One end of the junction is discordant with germline, which a read error may explain. The chain uses TRBV12-3 or TRBV12-4 and TRBJ2-1; 7 bases match TRBD2. The CDR3 has 15 residues. The CDR3 is CASTLLTRETSEQLF. The CDR3 DNA reads as TGTGCCAGCACCCTGCTAACGCGGGAGACAAGTGAGCAGCTCTTC.

Ten or more counts support this clonotype. The rearrangement uses TRBV28 and TRBJ2-3; D is uncertain. Between the trimmed V and J ends, which lost 3 bases and 0 bases, there was a span of 7 bases. Germline loops: CDR1 MDHEN, CDR2 SYDVKM. The CDR3 contains 14 residues. The CDR3 sequence: CASSFKHSTDTQYF. CDR3 nucleotide sequence: TGTGCCAGCAGTTTTAAGCATAGCACAGATACGCAGTATTTT.

This clonotype was counted at least ten times. The chain uses TRBV5-1 and TRBJ1-1; D not certain. Germline V CDR1 and CDR2: SGHRS, YFSETQ. Trimming took off 3 bases at V and 0 bases at J, with 6 bases between the two ends. The CDR3 consists of 13 residues. This CDR3 is CASSSQVNTEAFF. CDR3 bases: TGCGCCAGCAGCTCTCAGGTGAACACTGAAGCTTTCTTT.

This clonotype occurred a few times. The genes are TRBV7-8 and TRBJ2-7; no clear D. CDR3 size: 15 residues. The germline gives CDR1 SGHVS, CDR2 FQNEAQ. V lost 5 bases to trimming and J lost 3 bases, with 17 bases between them. CDR3 DNA: TGTGCCAGCAGCCCTACCACGGACGTAATCTACGAGCAGTACTTC. As protein: CASSPTTDVIYEQYF.

The table lists this clonotype with many counts. The gene calls are TRBV6-1 and TRBJ2-2; TRBD1 agrees at 11 bases. This CDR3 is 16 amino acids long. V dropped 6 bases and J dropped 0; count of bases not matched to a gene: 3. Per germline, CDR1 MNHNS and CDR2 SASEGT. The CDR3 nucleotides read TGTGCCAGCAGGGGACAGGGGGTAACGAACACCGGGGAGCTGTTTTTT. Its translation: CASRGQGVTNTGELFF.

This clonotype was seen repeatedly, ten times or more. The chain has TRBV20-1 and TRBJ2-1; TRBD2 agrees at 9 bases. Germline values: CDR1 DFQATT, CDR2 SNEGSKA (reference sequence). The CDR3 runs to 14 residues. V was clipped by 3 bases and J by 7 bases; unmatched bases: 7. Here the CDR3 reads CSARTLAGYNEQFF. CDR3 sequence (DNA): TGCAGTGCTAGGACCCTAGCGGGATATAATGAGCAGTTCTTC.

This clonotype was counted a few times. The chain links TRBV28 to TRBJ2-5; D gene ambiguous. Trimming removed 4 bases at V and 5 bases at J, with 20 bases between. Germline lookup yields CDR1 MDHEN and CDR2 SYDVKM. The CDR3 contains 16 residues. As DNA, the CDR3 is TGTGCCAGCAGTTCTGGGTCGCCACGGTACGGGGAGACCCAGTACTTC. Residues: CASSSGSPRYGETQYF.

This clonotype was observed at least ten times. This chain connects TRBV5-1 to TRBJ2-4; 14 positions agree with TRBD2. V lost 4 bases and J lost 2; bases outside the gene matches: 8. Germline lookup yields CDR1 SGHRS and CDR2 YFSETQ. This CDR3 has 18 residues. CDR3 sequence reads: CASSPRTSGRMSKNIQYF. As DNA, the CDR3 is TGCGCCAGCAGCCCCCGGACTAGCGGGAGGATGTCCAAAAACATTCAGTACTTC. Using reference TRBV5-1 and TRBJ2-4 for the parts outside the CDR3, the full variable domain is KAGVTQTPRYLIKTRGQQVTLSCSPISGHRSVSWYQQTPGQGLQFLFEYFSETQRNKGNFPGRFSGRQFSNSRSEMNVSTLELGDSALYLCASSPRTSGRMSKNIQYFGAGTRLSVL.

This clonotype was recorded many times. The genes are TRBV7-9 and TRBJ2-1; no clear D. The V end lost 5 bases, the J end lost 10 bases, and 9 bases lay between the germline ends. Looked up from germline, CDR1 is SEHNR and CDR2 is FQNEAQ (reference sequence). The CDR3 extends over 11 amino acids. DNA for the CDR3: TGTGCCAGCAGCCTAAGGGTGGAGCAGTTCTTC. Its translation is CASSLRVEQFF.